This TCR beta chain is drawn from a study of blood T cell repertoires in COVID-19. The overall study: Samples taken during acute and convalescent COVID-19 were collected in the United States, Italy and Spain. PBMCs, B-cell-depleted T cells, or T cells provided the cDNA or gDNA that made up the material.

Original processing methods: Estimation of nucleated cell counts relied on the amplification of reference gene primers. Libraries were prepared by immunoSEQ multiplex PCR; TCRdb keeps only in-frame clonotypes and omits some of them. Clone size and the V and J calls come from that table; the DNA yielded D and trimming. The sample carries more than 60,000 clones, 88% recorded once. Cohorts were assigned according to the clinical history that participants reported. This TCR was sampled from a woman in her 40s who had recovered from COVID-19. Sequencing was carried out using PBMCs or T cells enriched from blood (not recorded which).

DNA of the CDR3: TGTGCCAGCAGTTTTTCCAGGGGTTCCTATAATTCACCCCTCCACTTT. It is translated as CASSFSRGSYNSPLHF. The chain combines TRBV27 with TRBJ1-6, with D possibly being TRBD1 (6 bases). The V end was cut by 3 bases, the J end by 1 base, with 10 bases between. The CDR3 length is 16 residues. Per the germline V gene, CDR1 is MNHEY and CDR2 is SMNVEV (reference sequence).